This T cell receptor beta chain appears in the sequencing data of a study of T-cell memory formation after mild COVID-19. Study details: TCR clusters largely stayed donor specific. General observations from the study: Clones contracting over day 15 to 85 were CD4/CD8 balanced, with later expanders leaning CD4+. What remained unconfirmed was the SARS-CoV-2 specificity of second-wave clones peaking on day 37.

With constant-segment primers, 5'RACE yielded cDNA libraries of TCR alpha and TCR beta that carried sample barcodes and UMIs. Each CDR3 protein is one row after TCRdb ran MiXCR on the 5' RACE reads. Among about 270,000 distinct CDR3 sequences listed, 16% were seen once. In this sample, this clonotype turned up a few times. The antigen remains unidentified. V was clipped by 0 bases and J by 7 bases, with 16 bases between them. This CDR3 is built from 16 residues. From germline, CDR1 is SGHVS and CDR2 FQNEAQ. J is TRBJ2-4 and V is TRBV7-8; D is uncertain. Source material: PBMCs or a T cell subset sorted from them (not recorded which). This clonotype was obtained from a young man who had mild COVID-19 (a few samples of this study predate the infection). Cell type and time point are not known. The CDR3 is CASSLAVWGSANIQYF. The CDR3 nucleotides read TGTGCCAGCAGCTTAGCTGTCTGGGGTTCCGCCAACATTCAGTACTTC.